This T cell receptor (beta chain) was found in a study of beta chain features in type 1 diabetes. Whole-study context: Healthy donors and patients showed comparable age, gender and cell yields. Overall study findings and caveats: Patients' naive, central memory and Treg TCRB repertoires seemed closer to one another than those of healthy donors. VDJ junctions from type 1 diabetes patients carried fewer insertions and larger deletions. Moderate yet significant TCRB CDR3 shortening was seen in Type 1 diabetes patients in all four CD4+ subsets.

This clone came up a few times. Its antigen is as yet unknown. The CDR3 has 16 amino acids. J was trimmed by 4 bases and V by 5 bases; bases with no gene match: 8. Germline V lookup: CDR1 SQVTM, CDR2 ANQGSEA. Expressed TCRB transcripts were sequenced, since all the RNA that had been isolated was reverse transcribed. Repertoires were generated with immunoSEQ multiplex PCR, while TCRdb's copy carries only in-frame clones and drops some. The data show under 300,000 clones, with roughly 25% seen just once and roughly 0.011% held by the top ten. The chain employs TRBV29-1 and TRBJ2-1; 13 bases are shared with TRBD2. The sample consisted of naive CD4+ T cells from blood. This TCR was recovered from a woman in her twenties or thirties with type 1 diabetes. The CDR3 nucleotides read TGCAGCGTTAAATACGGACTAGCGGGAGTATACAATGAGCAGTTCTTC. It encodes CSVKYGLAGVYNEQFF.